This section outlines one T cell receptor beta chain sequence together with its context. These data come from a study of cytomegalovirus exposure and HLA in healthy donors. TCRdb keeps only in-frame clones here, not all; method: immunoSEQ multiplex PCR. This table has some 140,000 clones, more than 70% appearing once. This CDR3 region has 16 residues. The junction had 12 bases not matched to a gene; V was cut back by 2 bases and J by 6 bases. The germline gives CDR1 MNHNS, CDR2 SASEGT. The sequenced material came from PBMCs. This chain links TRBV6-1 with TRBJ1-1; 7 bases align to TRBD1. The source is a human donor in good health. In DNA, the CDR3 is TGTGCCAGCAGTGAACTAAAACAGGGGCGAGGCGCTGAAGCTTTCTTT. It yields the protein CASSELKQGRGAEAFF.